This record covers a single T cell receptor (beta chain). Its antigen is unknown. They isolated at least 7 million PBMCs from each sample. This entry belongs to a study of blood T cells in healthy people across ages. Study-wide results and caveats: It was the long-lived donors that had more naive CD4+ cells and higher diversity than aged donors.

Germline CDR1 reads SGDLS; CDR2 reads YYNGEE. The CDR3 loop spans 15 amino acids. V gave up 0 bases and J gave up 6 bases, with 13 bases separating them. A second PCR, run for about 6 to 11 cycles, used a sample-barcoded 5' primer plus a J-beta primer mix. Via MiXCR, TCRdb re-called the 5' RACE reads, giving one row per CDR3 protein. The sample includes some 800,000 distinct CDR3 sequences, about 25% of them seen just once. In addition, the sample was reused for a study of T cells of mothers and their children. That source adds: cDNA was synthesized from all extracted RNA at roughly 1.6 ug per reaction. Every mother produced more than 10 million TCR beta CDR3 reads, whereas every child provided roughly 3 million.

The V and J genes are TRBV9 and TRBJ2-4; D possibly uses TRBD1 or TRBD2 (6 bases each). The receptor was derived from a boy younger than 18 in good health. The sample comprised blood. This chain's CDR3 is CASSVEGGRGNIQYF. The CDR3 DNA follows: TGTGCCAGCAGCGTAGAGGGGGGTCGGGGAAACATTCAGTACTTC.